This T cell receptor beta chain comes out of a study of graft-versus-host responses after intestinal transplantation. In the study overall: Once they had received anti-thymocyte globulin induction, all recipients took tacrolimus and steroids for about 3 years. Overall study results and limits: Some patients had graft-donor T cell macrochimerism, and their allografts showed high graft-versus-host to host-versus-graft clonal ratios.

In the case of this clone: What it binds is not known.

V was shortened by 5 bases and J by 3 bases, with 14 bases between the two germline ends. Germline assignment: CDR1 MNHEY and CDR2 SVGAGI. This CDR3 contains 14 residues. Repertoires were generated with immunoSEQ multiplex PCR, while TCRdb's copy carries only in-frame clones and drops some. The profile shows about 99,000 clones, over 85% of them singletons. This sequence joins TRBV6-5 and TRBJ2-7; no clear D gene. The sequence was collected from a human donor who received an intestinal transplant. The source material was unstimulated CD8+ T cells sorted from spleen or lymph node cells, sampled before intestinal transplant. DNA of the CDR3: TGTGCCAGCAGTGAATGGGTTACGGGCTACGAGCAGTACTTC. Its translation: CASSEWVTGYEQYF.